The T cell receptor beta chain under discussion was sequenced for a study of T cells after posttransplantation cyclophosphamide (dated by TCRdb to 2016 to 2017). With respect to the entire study: T cell repertoire reconstitution was tracked by TRB sequencing after myeloablative bone marrow transplantation in which posttransplantation cyclophosphamide was used as GVHD prophylaxis. Because TRA and TRB clonality were tightly correlated in 9 or 10 samples, subsequent TCR analyses were focused on TRB only. In 3 patients, TRB sequencing was also performed on up to about 3 more blood samples taken 2 to 5.2 years after transplant, and in a handful of patients, pretransplant blood was also TRB-sequenced. Public TRB sequences were queried against a database of over 3,000 sequences associated with responses to pathogens, tumor antigens, self-antigens and alloantigens. Blood from all 35 or so PTCy patients who had 1-year posttransplant specimens underwent TRB sequencing. Samples from under 40 PTCy-treated patients, along with samples from around 16 of their related bone marrow donors, underwent antigen receptor sequencing. General study outcomes and caveats: Across the approximately 47 patients, TRB clonality was highly associated with recipient CMV seropositivity and CMV reactivation, and diversity with PTCy was similar to that in the CNI/methotrexate controls. The TRB repertoires of T cells infiltrating skin or GI tract showed only limited overlap with the TRB repertoires of T cells in blood. Donor-recipient similarity was low at 1-2 months but rose over the first year, and later blood repertoires were often dominated by donor CD8+ memory clones.

Genomic DNA was the input for TRB sequencing, which was run either with the immunoSEQ assay at survey resolution or with the hsTCRB kit. In the authors' own workflow: The immunoSEQ software handled the initial read processing, while the LymphoSeq R package was used for the repertoire analyses. Clonality was calculated as 1 minus normalized Shannon entropy, and the Gini coefficient was also calculated for each TRB dataset. To infer phenotypes in unsorted samples, TRB sequences from sorted subsets of the recipient or donor were mapped onto the unsorted samples of the same recipient. The source is immuneACCESS, and TCRdb retained only in-frame sequences with V and J called. Part of the clones is not carried over; for the studies checked, unresolved V genes explain less than half of this, and the remainder is unexplained. From that table come the V and J calls and clone size; the DNA was used to work out D and trimming. This sample is represented by approximately 23,000 clones; approximately 97% of them were singletons. The leading ten clones occupy around 0.15% of the sample.

Naive T cells were defined as viable CD3+CD4+ or CD3+CD8+ cells that were CCR7+CD45RA+CD45RO-CD95-CD27+CD28+. Related bone marrow donors provided peripheral blood samples on the day of marrow donation. Peripheral blood and bone marrow mononuclear cells were isolated by Ficoll-Hypaque density centrifugation and were cryopreserved. FACS on a FACSAria II was used to sort CD4+ and CD8+ T cells, including the naive and memory subsets. Details on this clone: The antigen it binds to is not known. Nothing much larger sits one base from this clone, and base qualities are not available.

There are 16 amino acids in the CDR3, from cysteine to phenylalanine inclusive. The entry retains the CDR3 DNA only, 48 bases that are in frame from base 1. After removal of 0 bases from V and 1 base from J, the junction retains 4 bases not matched to a gene. The germline V gene supplies CDR1 SGHRS and CDR2 YFSETQ. Sequenced material: naive CD4+ T cells sorted from PBMCs. This receptor chain uses TRBV5-1 and TRBJ2-5; TRBD2 matches 9 bases in the middle. The source is a middle-aged man in good health, CMV-negative, and a related stem cell transplant donor. The DNA is as follows: TGCGCCAGCAGCTTGGATGGGCGGGAGGGCCAAGAGACCCAGTACTTC. Its protein is CASSLDGREGQETQYF.